This T cell receptor (beta chain) is from a study of response to subunit inactivated influenza vaccine. TCRdb re-derived calls from the RT-PCR reads in MiXCR, one entry per CDR3 protein. The sample has around 710,000 distinct CDR3 sequences; around 13% are singletons. Study-level points and caveats: There was a suggestion from the authors that each seasonal influenza vaccination recruits few new T cells.

This clonotype was observed a handful of times. Its target is unknown. This sequence originates from a man aged 50 to 59 who received an inactivated influenza vaccine. The sequencing here drew on PBMCs from blood, taken roughly 2 weeks before vaccination.

In nucleotides, the CDR3 is TGTGCCAGCAGCTTACAAGGCGGGGCCCTCGGGACAGATACGCAGTATTTT. It codes for CASSLQGGALGTDTQYF. V usage is TRBV7-2 and J usage is TRBJ2-3, with D tentatively TRBD2 (6 bases). The CDR3 is 17 residues long. The V gene's germline CDR1 is SGHTA and CDR2 FQGNSA. Trimming took 2 bases from V and 3 from J, leaving 18 bases between them.